The source of this T cell receptor (beta chain) is a study of PD-L1 blockade in urothelial cancer. Study as a whole: The study started patients on atezolizumab at some point between 2014 and 2016, giving 1,200 mg intravenously every 3 weeks. The median T cell count in blood samples was more than 110,000.

The junction had 7 bases not matched to a gene; V was cut back by 1 base and J by 4 bases. The CDR3 has 15 amino acids. Germline CDR1 SGHRS, CDR2 YFSETQ. The templates were synthetic TCR analogs, and they were spiked into each PCR. Data came from immunoSEQ multiplex PCR; TCRdb stores just in-frame clones and leaves some out. Seen here are 40,000 to 60,000 clones, 60% to 85% observed once, and the top ten hold under 11%. Regarding time point: pretreatment peripheral blood. Patients suffered from locally advanced or metastatic urothelial carcinoma. This chain joins TRBV5-1 and TRBJ2-5, with TRBD1 matching 7 bases. The receptor was derived from a man between 65 and 85 years old with urothelial cancer. The specimen was PBMCs, collected around atezolizumab (anti-PD-L1) treatment. Here the CDR3 reads CASSLLGGTRETQYF. CDR3 in DNA: TGCGCCAGCAGCTTGTTAGGGGGCACGCGAGAGACCCAGTACTTC. Variable domain in full (rest from reference TRBV5-1 and TRBJ2-5): KAGVTQTPRYLIKTRGQQVTLSCSPISGHRSVSWYQQTPGQGLQFLFEYFSETQRNKGNFPGRFSGRQFSNSRSEMNVSTLELGDSALYLCASSLLGGTRETQYFGPGTRLLVL.